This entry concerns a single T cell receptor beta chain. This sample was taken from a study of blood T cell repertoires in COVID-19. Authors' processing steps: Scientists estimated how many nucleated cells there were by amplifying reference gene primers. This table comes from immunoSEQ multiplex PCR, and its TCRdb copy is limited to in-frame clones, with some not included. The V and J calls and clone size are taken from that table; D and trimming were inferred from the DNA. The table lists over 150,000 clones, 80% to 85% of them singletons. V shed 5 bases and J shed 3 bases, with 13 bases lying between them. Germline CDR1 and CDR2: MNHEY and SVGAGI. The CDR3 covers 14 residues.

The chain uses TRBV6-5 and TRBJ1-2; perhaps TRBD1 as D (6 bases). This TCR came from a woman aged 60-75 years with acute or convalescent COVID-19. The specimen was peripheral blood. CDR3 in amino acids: CASSLQGLHYGYTF. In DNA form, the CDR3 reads TGTGCCAGCAGTCTACAGGGCCTACACTATGGCTACACCTTC.